This T cell receptor (beta chain) was captured in a study of regulatory T cells in long-lasting Graves disease. Overall study results and limits: The number of shared public clonotypes was higher in persistent patients (2,741) than new patients (about 910).

As regards this clonotype: Its antigen remains unknown.

Time point reported: newly diagnosed GD, antithyroid drugs for less than 3 months. RNA extracted from PBMCs served as the sequencing template. Construction of TCR beta libraries relied on iRepertoire HTBI primers and on Arm-PCR targeting CDR3 regions. Each CDR3 protein is one row after TCRdb ran MiXCR on the multiplex PCR reads. The data contain some 250,000 distinct CDR3 sequences, 20% to 25% of them seen just once; the ten biggest clones take up roughly 14%. Germline values: CDR1 SGHNT, CDR2 YENEEA. The length of the CDR3 is 15 residues. V trimming: 5 bases; J trimming: 7 bases; junction bases outside the gene matches: 7.

Here the sequenced sample was peripheral blood mononuclear cells (PBMCs), taken at new diagnosis, from a patient treated with antithyroid drugs. The clonotype was recovered from a female donor with Graves disease. The J gene is TRBJ2-1, the V gene TRBV11-3, with 11 bases lining up with TRBD2. The CDR3 loop reads CASSTLAGGANEQFF. As DNA, the CDR3 is TGTGCCAGCAGCACTTTAGCGGGAGGGGCGAATGAGCAGTTCTTC. Supplemented by reference TRBV11-3 and TRBJ2-1, the full variable domain reads EAGVVQSPRYKIIEKKQPVAFWCNPISGHNTLYWYLQNLGQGPELLIRYENEEAVDDSQLPKDRFSAERLKGVDSTLKIQPAELGDSAVYLCASSTLAGGANEQFFGPGTRLTVL.